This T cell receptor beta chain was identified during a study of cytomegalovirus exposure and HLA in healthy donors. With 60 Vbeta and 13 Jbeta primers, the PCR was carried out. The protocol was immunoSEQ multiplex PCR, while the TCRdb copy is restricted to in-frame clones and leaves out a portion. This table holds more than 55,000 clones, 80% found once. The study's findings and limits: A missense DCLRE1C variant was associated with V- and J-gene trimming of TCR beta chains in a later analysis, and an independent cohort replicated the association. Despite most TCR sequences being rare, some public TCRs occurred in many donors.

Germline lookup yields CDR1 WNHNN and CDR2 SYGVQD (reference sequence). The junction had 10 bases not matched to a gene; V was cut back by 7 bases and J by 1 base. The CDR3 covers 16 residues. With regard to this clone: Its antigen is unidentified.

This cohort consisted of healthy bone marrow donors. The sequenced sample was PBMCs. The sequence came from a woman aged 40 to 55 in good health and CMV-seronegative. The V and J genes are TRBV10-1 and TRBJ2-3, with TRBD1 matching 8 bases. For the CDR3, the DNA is TGCGCCAGCAACGAAGAGGGGGGACAGGGCACAGATACGCAGTATTTT. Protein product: CASNEEGGQGTDTQYF.